This T cell receptor (beta chain) emerged from a study of control samples from healthy donors and cancer patients. V dropped 4 bases and J dropped 5; count of bases not matched to a gene: 14. Germline V gene lookup returns CDR1 SGHRS and CDR2 YFSETQ. The CDR3 is 18 amino acids. Method: immunoSEQ multiplex PCR; TCRdb's copy keeps in-frame clones and lacks some. This table holds some 20,000 clones, 88% found once. In its sample, this clone was seen once. The origin of this receptor is a woman aged 55-75 years with head and neck cancer. The sequencing input was PBMCs. This chain uses TRBV5-1 with TRBJ2-1, with TRBD2 identical over 11 bases. The CDR3 sequence is CASSPGIAGGPRDNEQFF. The CDR3 DNA reads TGCGCCAGCAGCCCCGGGATAGCGGGAGGGCCTCGGGACAATGAGCAGTTCTTC.